These 2 T cell receptor beta chains were sequenced from one sample in a study of cytomegalovirus exposure and HLA in healthy donors. The PCR was carried out with 60 Vbeta primers and 13 Jbeta primers. The protocol was immunoSEQ multiplex PCR, while the TCRdb copy is restricted to in-frame clones and leaves out a portion. The table has around 140,000 clones, less than 90% seen once. Sequences were obtained from PBMCs. Receptors originate from a man aged 35 to 55 in good health and CMV-seronegative.

The J gene is TRBJ2-7, the V gene TRBV30, with a possible D match to TRBD2 (7 bases). CDR1 is GTSNPN, CDR2 SVGIG, per germline (reference sequence). The ends were cut back, 4 bases at V and 6 bases at J, with 13 bases in the middle. The CDR3 sequence is 12 residues long. CDR3 bases: TGTGCCTGGAAAAGGGGGACTATCGAGCAGTACTTC. It codes for CAWKRGTIEQYF. The full variable domain, with the rest looked up from reference TRBV30 and TRBJ2-7, is SQTIHQWPATLVQPVGSPLSLECTVEGTSNPNLYWYRQAAGRGLQLLFYSVGIGQISSEVPQNLSASRPQDRQFILSSKKLLLSDSGFYLCAWKRGTIEQYFGPGTRLTVT.

The V gene is TRBV7-6, the J gene TRBJ1-4, with 8 bases fitting TRBD1. Losses at the gene ends were 1 base for V and 7 bases for J; bases not matched to a gene: 5. CDR3 size: 15 residues. Per the germline V gene, CDR1 is SGHVS and CDR2 is FNYEAQ. CDR3 bases: TGTGCCAGCAGCTTAGTCAGGGGGCGAGGTGAAAAACTGTTTTTT. It specifies CASSLVRGRGEKLFF.